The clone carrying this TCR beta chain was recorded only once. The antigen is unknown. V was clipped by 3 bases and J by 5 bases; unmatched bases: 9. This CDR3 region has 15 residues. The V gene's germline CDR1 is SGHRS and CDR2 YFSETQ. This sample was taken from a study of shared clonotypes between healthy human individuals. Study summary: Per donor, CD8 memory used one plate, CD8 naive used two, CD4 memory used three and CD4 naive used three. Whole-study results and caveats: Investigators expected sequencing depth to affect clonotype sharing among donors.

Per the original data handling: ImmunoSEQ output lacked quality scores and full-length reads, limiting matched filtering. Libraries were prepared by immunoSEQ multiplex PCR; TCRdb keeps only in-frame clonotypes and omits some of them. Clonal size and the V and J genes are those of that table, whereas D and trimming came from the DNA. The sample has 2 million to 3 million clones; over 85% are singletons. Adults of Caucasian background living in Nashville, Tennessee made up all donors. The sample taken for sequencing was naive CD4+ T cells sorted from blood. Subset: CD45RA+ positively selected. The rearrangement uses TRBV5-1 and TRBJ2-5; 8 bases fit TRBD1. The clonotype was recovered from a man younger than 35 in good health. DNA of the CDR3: TGCGCCAGCAGCTCGACAGGGACAGGATGGGAGACCCAGTACTTC. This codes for CASSSTGTGWETQYF.